The source of this T cell receptor beta chain is a study of T cell responses to AZD1222 COVID-19 vaccine. Study-wide findings and caveats: Epitopes outside B.1.351 and B.1.1.7 mutated regions reportedly drew nearly half of spike TCRs.

Clones were read by immunoSEQ multiplex PCR, and TCRdb kept only the in-frame ones, dropping some. The sample contains 120,000 or so clones, 75% to 95% of which appear only once. Germline V CDR1 and CDR2: SGHDN, FVKESK. Unmatched junction bases numbered 22, after V lost 1 base and J lost 2 bases. The CDR3 has 22 residues. With regard to this clone: Its antigen is unidentified.

V and J are TRBV14 and TRBJ2-5; 10 positions agree with TRBD2. Specimen: peripheral blood, collected 28 days after the second dose of the MenACWY control vaccine. The sequence was collected from an adult who received the MenACWY meningococcal vaccine as a control. This CDR3 is CASSQVWGLARGGLVGQETQYF. CDR3 bases: TGTGCCAGCAGCCAAGTTTGGGGACTAGCGCGAGGCGGATTGGTAGGGCAAGAGACCCAGTACTTC.